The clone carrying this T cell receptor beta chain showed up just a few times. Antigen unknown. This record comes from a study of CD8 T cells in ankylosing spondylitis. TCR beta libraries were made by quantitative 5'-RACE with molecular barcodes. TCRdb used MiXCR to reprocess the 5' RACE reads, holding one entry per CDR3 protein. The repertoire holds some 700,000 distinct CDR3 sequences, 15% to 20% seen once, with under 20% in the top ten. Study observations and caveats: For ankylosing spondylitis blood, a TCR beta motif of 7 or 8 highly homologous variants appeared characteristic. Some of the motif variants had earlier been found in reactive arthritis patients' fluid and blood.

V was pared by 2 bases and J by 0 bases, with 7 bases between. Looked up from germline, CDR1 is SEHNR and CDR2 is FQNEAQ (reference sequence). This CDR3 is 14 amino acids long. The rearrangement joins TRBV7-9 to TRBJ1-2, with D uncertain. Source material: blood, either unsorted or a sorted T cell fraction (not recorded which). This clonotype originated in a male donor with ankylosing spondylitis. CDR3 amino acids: CASSLNQANYGYTF. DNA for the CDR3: TGTGCCAGCAGCTTAAACCAAGCTAACTATGGCTACACCTTC.